What follows describes a single T cell receptor beta chain. The data originate from a study of cytomegalovirus exposure and HLA in healthy donors. With 4 bases clipped from V and 7 bases from J, the junction kept 11 bases outside the gene matches. The CDR3 spans 15 residues. The germline V gene has CDR1 SGHTS and CDR2 YDEGEE. PCR primers comprised 60 Vbeta and 13 Jbeta primers. Clones were sequenced by immunoSEQ multiplex PCR, and TCRdb holds only the in-frame ones, with some missing. The data hold some 180,000 clones, with just under 80% observed a single time. Sequenced material: PBMCs. This rearrangement joins TRBV5-8 to TRBJ1-5; 7 positions agree with TRBD1. This receptor was obtained from a woman between 25 and 40 years old in good health and CMV-seronegative. The CDR3 bases are TGTGCCAGCAGCCAGGGGGAGAGGGTTTGGCAGCCCCAGCATTTT. The encoded protein is CASSQGERVWQPQHF.